These 18 T cell receptor beta chains were sequenced from one sample in a study of neurological immune-mediated disorders. MiXCR was run by TCRdb on the 5' RACE reads, yielding one entry per CDR3 protein. The table includes roughly 80,000 distinct CDR3 sequences, about 9.5% detected once. The sequenced sample was PBMCs. The receptor source for this set is a man over 45 in good health.

In its sample, this clonotype was seen a few times. The rearrangement joins TRBV7-2 to TRBJ2-7; possibly TRBD1 for D (6 bases). The CDR3 spans 16 residues. Germline V lookup: CDR1 SGHTA, CDR2 FQGNSA. V was trimmed by 5 bases and J by 3 bases, leaving 20 bases between them. The CDR3 DNA is TGTGCCAGCAGCCTTGACAGGAGGCCCTATAGCTACGAGCAGTACTTC. Its protein product is CASSLDRRPYSYEQYF.

Many counts were recorded for this clonotype. The chain has TRBV20-1 and TRBJ1-2; D is ambiguous. CDR3 length: 12 amino acids. Germline V gene lookup returns CDR1 DFQATT and CDR2 SNEGSKA (reference sequence). The DNA for the CDR3 is TGCAGATGGACTGACCCTAACTATGGCTACACCTTC. Its translation: CRWTDPNYGYTF.

This clonotype was recorded many times. V usage is TRBV12-3 or TRBV12-4 and J usage is TRBJ2-5, with D perhaps TRBD1 or TRBD2 (5 bases each). V was cut by 3 bases and J by 7 bases, with 21 bases left in between. There are 16 residues in the CDR3. CDR3 region: CASSFAGARGRGTQYF. CDR3 sequence (DNA): TGTGCCAGCAGTTTTGCCGGGGCAAGGGGCCGTGGGACCCAGTACTTC.

The gene calls are TRBV20-1 and TRBJ1-5; D may be TRBD1 (5 bases). The CDR3 loop spans 15 amino acids. V was cut by 0 bases and J by 0 bases, with 9 bases left in between. CDR1 is DFQATT and CDR2 is SNEGSKA in the germline V gene (reference sequence). The CDR3: CSARDARVSNQPQHF. In DNA, the CDR3 is TGCAGTGCTAGAGATGCCAGGGTTAGCAATCAGCCCCAGCATTTT.

This clonotype was observed many times. This chain connects TRBV29-1 to TRBJ1-1; 8 nucleotides match TRBD1. With 7 bases clipped from V and 6 bases from J, the junction kept 1 base outside the gene matches. The germline V gene encodes CDR1 SQVTM and CDR2 ANQGSEA. The CDR3 loop spans 10 amino acids. The CDR3 DNA reads TGCAGCGCGGGACAGGCTGAAGCTTTCTTT. Its translation is CSAGQAEAFF.

This clonotype was observed at least ten times. This chain connects TRBV7-2 to TRBJ1-5; tentative D call: TRBD1 (5 bases). The V and J ends lost 1 base and 2 bases respectively, with 6 bases between them. The CDR3 loop spans 14 amino acids. Germline lookup yields CDR1 SGHTA and CDR2 FQGNSA. CDR3 sequence (DNA): TGTGCCAGCAGCTTAGGGGGGGGCAATCAGCCCCAGCATTTT. Protein product: CASSLGGGNQPQHF. Based on the CDR3 plus reference TRBV7-2 and TRBJ1-5, the full variable domain is GAGVSQSPSNKVTEKGKDVELRCDPISGHTALYWYRQSLGQGLEFLIYFQGNSAPDKSGLPSDRFSAERTGGSVSTLTIQRTQQEDSAVYLCASSLGGGNQPQHFGDGTRLSIL.

This clonotype occurred many times. The V call is TRBV20-1, the J call TRBJ2-5; TRBD1 matches at 7 bases. This CDR3 is built from 15 residues. Germline CDR1 and CDR2: DFQATT and SNEGSKA (reference sequence). With V trimmed by 5 bases and J by 4 bases, 13 bases remained unmatched. The CDR3 sequence is CSASTGAPPVETQYF. The CDR3 DNA reads as TGCAGTGCTTCTACAGGGGCCCCGCCAGTAGAGACCCAGTACTTC.

Many counts were recorded for this clonotype. This rearrangement joins TRBV7-9 to TRBJ1-4, with 7 positions matching TRBD1. Germline CDR1 reads SEHNR; CDR2 reads FQNEAQ (reference sequence). This CDR3 is built from 14 residues. J gave up 8 bases and V 5 bases, and 8 bases lay outside the gene matches. The CDR3 DNA is TGTGCCAGCAGCCCGGGACAGTCTAGGGAAAAACTGTTTTTT. Residues: CASSPGQSREKLFF.

This clonotype was seen many times. This chain connects TRBV20-1 to TRBJ2-1; 9 nucleotides match TRBD1. Trimming took 2 bases from V and 6 from J; bases not matched to a gene: 5. The CDR3 loop spans 14 amino acids. Per germline, CDR1 DFQATT and CDR2 SNEGSKA (reference sequence). In DNA, the CDR3 is TGCAGTGCTAGATTGGACAGGGGTGGCAATGAGCAGTTCTTC. This gives the protein CSARLDRGGNEQFF.

This clonotype came up many times. CDR3: CASAPSGANVLTF. The DNA for the CDR3 is TGTGCCAGCGCCCCGTCTGGGGCCAACGTCCTGACTTTC. The rearrangement joins TRBV6-4 to TRBJ2-6; no definite D call. Germline CDR1 and CDR2: MRHNA and SNTAGT. The germline V and J ends were trimmed by 8 bases and 1 base, with 6 bases remaining between them. This CDR3 comprises 13 residues.

This clonotype was counted ten times or more. The chain is built from TRBV20-1 and TRBJ1-5, with 9 positions matching TRBD1. Trimming removed 1 base from V and 2 bases from J; junction bases left unmatched: 9. Germline V gives CDR1 DFQATT, CDR2 SNEGSKA (reference sequence). The CDR3 totals 17 residues. DNA for the CDR3: TGCAGTGCTAGAGGGACAGGGGTGTTAAGAGGCAATCAGCCCCAGCATTTT. It yields the protein CSARGTGVLRGNQPQHF.

At least ten counts were recorded for this clonotype. The rearrangement links TRBV6-5 to TRBJ1-5; a possible D gene is TRBD1 (5 bases). The germline V gene encodes CDR1 MNHEY and CDR2 SVGAGI. There are 16 residues in the CDR3. V was clipped by 4 bases and J by 3 bases, with 16 bases between them. CDR3: CASSSAAGWNNQPQHF. CDR3 DNA: TGTGCCAGCAGTTCCGCGGCAGGGTGGAACAATCAGCCCCAGCATTTT.

This clonotype was found a few times. The V and J genes are TRBV7-9 and TRBJ2-7; D gene ambiguous. Trimming removed 5 bases at V and 8 bases at J, with 10 bases between. The germline CDR1 and CDR2 sequences are SEHNR and FQNEAQ (reference sequence). The CDR3 is 11 amino acids. CDR3 region: CASSRVSKQYF. As DNA, the CDR3 is TGTGCCAGCAGCCGGGTTTCTAAGCAGTACTTC.

This clonotype has ten or more counts. The rearrangement links TRBV6-5 to TRBJ1-1; 7 bases line up with TRBD1. Germline CDR1 is MNHEY and CDR2 is SVGAGI. V was pared by 2 bases and J by 1 base, with 1 base of the junction left unmatched. The CDR3 runs to 14 residues. The CDR3, as DNA: TGTGCCAGCAGTTACAGGGGGCGGAACACTGAAGCTTTCTTT. It translates to CASSYRGRNTEAFF.

This clonotype has at least ten counts. J is TRBJ2-5 and V is TRBV5-1; no clear D. Looked up from germline, CDR1 is SGHRS and CDR2 is YFSETQ. The CDR3 consists of 15 residues. The V end lost 0 bases, the J end lost 0 bases, and 9 bases lay between the germline ends. The CDR3 reads CASSLVPNNQETQYF. The CDR3 nucleotides are TGCGCCAGCAGCTTGGTACCCAATAACCAAGAGACCCAGTACTTC.

This clonotype has at least ten counts. V usage is TRBV6-6 and J usage is TRBJ1-1, with a possible D match to TRBD1 (5 bases). The CDR3 loop spans 14 amino acids. Trimming left V 2 bases short and J 3 bases short, with 10 bases between. CDR1 is MNHNY and CDR2 is SVGAGI in the germline V gene (reference sequence). For the CDR3, the DNA is TGTGCCAGCAGTTACGGGACCGGGGACACTGAAGCTTTCTTT. This gives the protein CASSYGTGDTEAFF.

This clonotype has ten or more counts. The chain joins TRBV3-1 to TRBJ2-7; 7 nucleotides line up with TRBD2. CDR3 length: 16 residues. The trim removed 0 bases at V and 5 bases at J, leaving 10 bases unmatched. Germline lookup yields CDR1 LGHDT and CDR2 YNNKEL (reference sequence). The CDR3 region has the DNA TGTGCCAGCAGCCAAGATTGGACGGGAGGTACCCACGAGCAGTACTTC. Translating it yields CASSQDWTGGTHEQYF.

The sample holds many counts of this clonotype. This chain uses TRBV5-1 with TRBJ2-4, with TRBD1 matching 9 bases. Germline CDR1 and CDR2: SGHRS and YFSETQ. The CDR3 spans 15 residues. The J segment lost 8 bases and the V segment lost 5 bases, leaving 11 bases of the junction unmatched. CDR3 DNA: TGCGCCAGCAGAACCCAACCGGGACAGGGATACATTCAGTACTTC. Its translation: CASRTQPGQGYIQYF.